One and the same sample provided the 26 T cell receptor beta chains below, sequenced in a study of post-analysis software for immune sequencing data (dated by TCRdb to 2013 to 2016). Libraries came from PCR. TCRdb shows the sequencer as Illumina HiSeq 2500. Unique molecular identifiers were incorporated into TCR beta cDNA libraries to reduce PCR and sequencing biases. Using fastp at Q25 and MiXCR, TCRdb reprocessed the public reads and kept productive beta chains. Identical CDR3 proteins give one entry, which carries the most common genes and DNA. Here the sample has hundreds of thousands of distinct CDR3 sequences; roughly 27% occur a single time. Around 0.55% of the sample is taken by the ten largest. The study at large found these results: Significantly higher frequencies in patients than in controls were found for roughly 5 TRBV segments, including TRBV5-6, TRBV5-1 and TRBV20-1.

Antigens for these TCRs are unknown. Sequenced material: blood. These receptors were collected from a girl aged 5 to 17 with multiple sclerosis.

The sample holds a few counts of this clonotype. The chain joins TRBV10-3 to TRBJ2-2; D perhaps matches TRBD1 (5 bases). This CDR3 comprises 13 residues. From germline, CDR1 is ENHRY and CDR2 SYGVKD. V lost 6 bases, J lost 7 bases, and 12 bases lay in between. CDR3 DNA sequence: TGTGCCATCAGCAGGGATGCGGTCGGGGAGCTGTTTTTT. This translates into CAISRDAVGELFF.

This rearrangement joins TRBV5-1 to TRBJ2-1, with 12 bases that match TRBD2. J gave up 7 bases and V 0 bases, and 2 bases lay outside the gene matches. The CDR3 totals 15 residues. Germline V gives CDR1 SGHRS, CDR2 YFSETQ. CDR3 sequence: CASSLATSGGNEQFF. The CDR3 DNA sequence: TGCGCCAGCAGCTTGGCGACTAGCGGGGGAAATGAGCAGTTCTTC.

This clonotype was observed a handful of times. V is TRBV11-2 and J is TRBJ1-4, with D perhaps TRBD1 (6 bases). With 5 bases removed from V and 7 bases from J, the gap between germline ends came to 17 bases. The CDR3 length is 15 residues. Germline-derived CDR1 and CDR2 are SGHAT and FQNNGV. CDR3 loop: CASSPIRGGGEKLFF. In DNA form, the CDR3 reads TGTGCCAGCAGCCCAATCAGGGGAGGGGGTGAAAAACTGTTTTTT.

This rearrangement joins TRBV5-1 to TRBJ2-3; possible D gene TRBD2, 7 bases. Trimming took off 0 bases at V and 2 bases at J, with 16 bases between the two ends. The CDR3 is 17 residues long. CDR1 and CDR2 from the germline V gene are SGHRS and YFSETQ. Here the CDR3 DNA reads TGCGCCAGCAGCTTGGAACGGGGGGCCAGACTCACAGATACGCAGTATTTT. It encodes CASSLERGARLTDTQYF.

The V and J genes are TRBV7-2 and TRBJ2-5, with 7 bases lining up with TRBD2. This CDR3 has 16 residues. Germline V gene sequence: CDR1 SGHTA, CDR2 FQGNSA. J lost 0 bases, V lost 6 bases, and 10 bases had no gene match. In DNA form, the CDR3 reads TGTGCCAGCAGAATTCGGGGGGTAGGGAACCAAGAGACCCAGTACTTC. It specifies CASRIRGVGNQETQYF.

The chain carries TRBV2 and TRBJ2-1; 7 bases fit TRBD1. V shed 2 bases, J shed 2 bases, and the junction held 3 bases outside the gene matches. CDR3 length equals 15 residues. Germline V lookup: CDR1 SNHLY, CDR2 FYNNEI. The CDR3: CASSERTGAYNEQFF. The DNA of the CDR3 is TGTGCCAGCAGTGAAAGGACAGGAGCCTACAATGAGCAGTTCTTC.

The gene calls are TRBV24-1 and TRBJ2-1, with D perhaps TRBD1 (6 bases). The germline gives CDR1 KGHDR, CDR2 SFDVKD. CDR3 size: 16 residues. Between the trimmed V and J ends, which lost 5 bases and 0 bases, there was a span of 13 bases. CDR3 protein: CATSGTQGYSYNEQFF. CDR3 nucleotide sequence: TGTGCCACCAGTGGTACACAGGGATACTCCTACAATGAGCAGTTCTTC.

This clonotype has only a few counts. The rearrangement links TRBV10-3 to TRBJ2-1; 8 bases are shared with TRBD2. The ends lost 3 bases at V and 0 bases at J; junction bases unmatched: 7. There are 17 residues in the CDR3. CDR1 and CDR2 from the germline V gene are ENHRY and SYGVKD. The CDR3 spells CAISERSSGSSYNEQFF. The CDR3 DNA is TGTGCCATCAGTGAAAGGAGCAGCGGGAGCTCCTACAATGAGCAGTTCTTC.

The chain recombines TRBV29-1 with TRBJ1-5; 7 nucleotides align to TRBD1. CDR1 and CDR2 (germline): SQVTM, ANQGSEA. V lost 6 bases and J lost 13; bases outside the gene matches: 9. CDR3 length: 11 amino acids. The CDR3 DNA follows: TGCAGCGTCGGAGGGGACAGCACACAGCATTTT. This translates into CSVGGDSTQHF.

Concerning this clonotype itself: A much larger clone lies one base from this, so it may be a read error. J is TRBJ2-1 and V is TRBV7-9; the match to TRBD2 covers 7 bases. The germline CDR1 and CDR2 sequences are SEHNR and FQNEAQ (reference sequence). The CDR3 is 17 amino acids. CDR3 protein: CAGSPSLTSNTVKEQFF. The CDR3 DNA reads as TGTGCCGGCAGTCCCAGCCTGACTAGCAACACGGTTAAAGAGCAGTTCTTC.

This clonotype was found a few times. The chain links TRBV27 to TRBJ1-2; D may be TRBD1 (5 bases). There are 13 residues in the CDR3. Trimming left V 1 base short and J 8 bases short, with 11 bases between. Germline-derived CDR1 and CDR2 are MNHEY and SMNVEV (reference sequence). The CDR3 nucleotides are TGTGCCAGCAGTTTATGGGACTCCGGGGGCTACACCTTC. Protein product: CASSLWDSGGYTF.

This clonotype was counted ten times or more. V usage is TRBV20-1 and J usage is TRBJ2-1; D not certain. The CDR3 runs to 12 residues. V lost 3 bases and J 7 bases, leaving 10 bases between the germline ends. Germline V lookup: CDR1 DFQATT, CDR2 SNEGSKA (reference sequence). CDR3 amino acids: CSASYFGNEQFF. The CDR3 bases are TGCAGTGCTAGCTACTTCGGGAATGAGCAGTTCTTC.

This clonotype was counted a few times. The chain uses TRBV18 and TRBJ2-3; no reliable D call. V gave up 2 bases and J gave up 1 base, with 10 bases separating them. Germline CDR1 reads KGHSH; CDR2 reads LQKENI. There are 15 residues in the CDR3. The CDR3 coding sequence is TGTGCCAGCTCACCAGTCCAGCGAGGCACAGATACGCAGTATTTT. This encodes CASSPVQRGTDTQYF.

The V and J genes are TRBV29-1 and TRBJ2-5; D is undetermined. Trimming removed 6 bases at V and 4 bases at J, with 15 bases between. The CDR3 is 13 amino acids. Germline-derived CDR1 and CDR2 are SQVTM and ANQGSEA. CDR3 region: CSVGPADGETQYF. The CDR3 bases are TGCAGCGTCGGCCCGGCCGACGGAGAGACCCAGTACTTC.

The chain carries TRBV12-3 or TRBV12-4 and TRBJ1-1; D unresolved. The CDR3 is 12 residues long. V gave up 2 bases and J gave up 8 bases, with 9 bases separating them. The CDR3: CASSLNAREAFF. DNA of the CDR3: TGTGCCAGCAGTTTAAATGCTAGGGAAGCTTTCTTT.

This rearrangement joins TRBV12-3 or TRBV12-4 to TRBJ1-1; D gene ambiguous. Trimming took off 5 bases at V and 0 bases at J, with 7 bases between the two ends. CDR3 length: 13 residues. The CDR3, as DNA: TGTGCCAGCAGTCATTTATTGAACACTGAAGCTTTCTTT. The encoded protein is CASSHLLNTEAFF.

V usage is TRBV19 and J usage is TRBJ2-1, with 10 bases that match TRBD2. Trimming cost V 3 bases and J 8 bases; bases outside gene matches: 7. The CDR3 extends over 15 amino acids. The germline gives CDR1 LNHDA, CDR2 SQIVND (reference sequence). The CDR3 DNA sequence: TGTGCCAGTAGTATTAGTCCTAGCGGGAGCTATGAGCAGTTCTTC. The encoded protein is CASSISPSGSYEQFF.

V and J are TRBV7-2 and TRBJ2-1; the D gene is possibly TRBD1 (5 bases). This CDR3 is built from 13 residues. V was shortened by 1 base and J by 9 bases, with 10 bases between the two germline ends. Germline CDR1 and CDR2: SGHTA and FQGNSA. The CDR3 DNA follows: TGTGCCAGCAGCTTAGAGGGGCGGAGTGAGCAGTTCTTC. Translated, it gives CASSLEGRSEQFF.

The genes are TRBV20-1 and TRBJ2-7; 11 positions match TRBD1. CDR1 is DFQATT, CDR2 SNEGSKA, per germline (reference sequence). Unmatched junction bases numbered 12, after V lost 6 bases and J lost 5 bases. This CDR3 comprises 15 residues. CDR3 sequence reads: CSATDRGRMSDEQYF. DNA for the CDR3: TGCAGTGCCACGGACAGGGGGCGGATGTCCGACGAGCAGTACTTC.

This clonotype was found once. The chain's CDR3 is CASSLSPTGSNTEAFF. The CDR3 DNA follows: TGTGCCAGCAGCTTATCCCCGACAGGTTCGAACACTGAAGCTTTCTTT. The chain carries TRBV7-2 and TRBJ1-1, with D possibly matching TRBD1 (6 bases). This CDR3 is built from 16 residues. V lost 2 bases, J lost 1 base, and 14 bases lay in between. CDR1 is SGHTA, CDR2 FQGNSA, per germline.

The chain carries TRBV15 and TRBJ2-6; tentatively, D is TRBD1 (5 bases). CDR1 is LNHNV and CDR2 is YYDKDF in the germline V gene (reference sequence). The CDR3 length is 16 residues. V was trimmed by 2 bases and J by 4 bases, leaving 12 bases between them. Here the CDR3 DNA reads TGTGCCACCAGCAGACCAGGGATGCCAGGGGCCAACGTCCTGACTTTC. This encodes CATSRPGMPGANVLTF.

This clonotype was detected only a few times. The chain carries TRBV7-2 and TRBJ2-3; 7 bases fit TRBD2. Germline loops: CDR1 SGHTA, CDR2 FQGNSA. J lost 5 bases, V lost 2 bases, and 10 bases had no gene match. CDR3 length equals 16 residues. CDR3 amino acids: CASSLRRREYEDTQYF. The CDR3 DNA follows: TGTGCCAGCAGCTTACGGCGGCGGGAGTACGAAGATACGCAGTATTTT.

J is TRBJ2-1 and V is TRBV20-1, with 8 bases matching TRBD2. Trimming removed 1 base from V and 0 bases from J; junction bases left unmatched: 8. Germline CDR1 reads DFQATT; CDR2 reads SNEGSKA (reference sequence). The CDR3 covers 17 residues. The CDR3 here is CSARAASGLFSYNEQFF. In nucleotides, the CDR3 is TGCAGTGCTAGAGCCGCTAGCGGGCTTTTCTCCTACAATGAGCAGTTCTTC.

V is TRBV2 and J is TRBJ1-1; a weak D match, TRBD1 (6 bases). V lost 11 bases to trimming and J lost 6 bases, with 19 bases between them. Germline values: CDR1 SNHLY, CDR2 FYNNEI. The CDR3 runs 13 residues. CDR3 in DNA: TGTGCCGGGGGGAGGGGGGGCTACGCTGAAGCTTTCTTT. Amino acid sequence: CAGGRGGYAEAFF.

This clonotype was counted ten times or more. The chain is built from TRBV6-5 and TRBJ2-1; D is perhaps TRBD1 (5 bases). There are 15 residues in the CDR3. V was clipped by 6 bases and J by 0 bases, with 12 bases between them. Germline values: CDR1 MNHEY, CDR2 SVGAGI. The CDR3 DNA reads TGTGCCAGCAGCATAGGGGCTAGCTCCTACAATGAGCAGTTCTTC. This gives the protein CASSIGASSYNEQFF.

The genes are TRBV7-2 and TRBJ1-2; D may be TRBD1 (5 bases). Germline CDR1 reads SGHTA; CDR2 reads FQGNSA. Between the trimmed V and J ends, which lost 1 base and 3 bases, there was a span of 12 bases. The CDR3 spans 15 residues. The CDR3 DNA sequence: TGTGCCAGCAGCTTAGTGAGGGGAGCTTACTATGGCTACACCTTC. This encodes CASSLVRGAYYGYTF.